This T cell receptor beta chain was sequenced in a study of shared clonotypes between healthy human individuals. The assay was immunoSEQ multiplex PCR, and TCRdb's table has in-frame clones only and misses some. The sample includes about 1 million clones, roughly 70% of them seen just once. V was clipped by 4 bases and J by 4 bases; unmatched bases: 10. The length of the CDR3 is 16 residues. Per the germline V gene, CDR1 is MNHEY and CDR2 is SVGAGI. The V gene is TRBV6-5, the J gene TRBJ2-1; TRBD2 agrees at 7 bases. The TCR was taken from a man younger than 35 in good health. The sequenced material came from memory CD4+ T cells sorted from blood. Stated subset: CD45RA-negative fraction. In DNA form, the CDR3 reads TGTGCCAGCAGTTCCGCCGGAGCGGGGCATTACAATGAGCAGTTCTTC. This encodes CASSSAGAGHYNEQFF.